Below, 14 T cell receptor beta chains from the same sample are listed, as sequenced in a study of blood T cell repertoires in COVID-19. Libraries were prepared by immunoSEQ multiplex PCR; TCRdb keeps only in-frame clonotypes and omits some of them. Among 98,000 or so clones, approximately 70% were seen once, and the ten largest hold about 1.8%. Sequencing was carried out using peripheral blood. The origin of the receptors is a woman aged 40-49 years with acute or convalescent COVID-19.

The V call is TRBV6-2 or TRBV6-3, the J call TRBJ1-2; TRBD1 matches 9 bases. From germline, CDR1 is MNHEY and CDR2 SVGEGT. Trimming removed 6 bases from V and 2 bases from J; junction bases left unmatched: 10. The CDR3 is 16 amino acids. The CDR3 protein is CASSRPGTGLNYGYTF. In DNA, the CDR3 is TGTGCCAGCAGCCGTCCCGGGACAGGGTTAAACTATGGCTACACCTTC.

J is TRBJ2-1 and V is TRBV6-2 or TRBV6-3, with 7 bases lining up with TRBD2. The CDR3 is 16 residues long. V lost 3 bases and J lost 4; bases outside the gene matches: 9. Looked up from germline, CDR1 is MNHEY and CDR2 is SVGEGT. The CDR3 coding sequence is TGTGCCAGCAGTTATAGGACTAGAATTACTTACAATGAGCAGTTCTTC. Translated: CASSYRTRITYNEQFF.

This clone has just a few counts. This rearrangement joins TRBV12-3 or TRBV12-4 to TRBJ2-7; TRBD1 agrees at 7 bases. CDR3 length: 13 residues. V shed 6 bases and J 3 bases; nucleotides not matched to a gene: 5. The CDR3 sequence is CASSPTGYYEQYF. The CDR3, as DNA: TGTGCCAGCAGCCCGACAGGGTACTACGAGCAGTACTTC.

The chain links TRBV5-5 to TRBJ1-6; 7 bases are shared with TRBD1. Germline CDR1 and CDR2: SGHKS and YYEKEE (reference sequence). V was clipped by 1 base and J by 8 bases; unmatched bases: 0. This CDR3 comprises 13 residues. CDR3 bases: TGTGCCAGCAGCTTGACAGGGGATTCACCCCTCCACTTT. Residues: CASSLTGDSPLHF.

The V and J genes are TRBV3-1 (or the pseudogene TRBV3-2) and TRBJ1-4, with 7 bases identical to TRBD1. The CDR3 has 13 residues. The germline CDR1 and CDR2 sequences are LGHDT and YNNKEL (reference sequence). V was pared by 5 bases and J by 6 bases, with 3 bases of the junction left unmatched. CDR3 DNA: TGTGCCAGCAGCGATGGGACAGATGAAAAACTGTTTTTT. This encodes CASSDGTDEKLFF.

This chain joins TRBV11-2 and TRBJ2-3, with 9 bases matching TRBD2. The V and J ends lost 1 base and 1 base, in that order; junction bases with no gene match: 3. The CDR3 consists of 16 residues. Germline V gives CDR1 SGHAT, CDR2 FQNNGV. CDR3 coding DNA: TGTGCCAGCAGCTTAGTACGCGGGGGGGGCACAGATACGCAGTATTTT. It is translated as CASSLVRGGGTDTQYF.

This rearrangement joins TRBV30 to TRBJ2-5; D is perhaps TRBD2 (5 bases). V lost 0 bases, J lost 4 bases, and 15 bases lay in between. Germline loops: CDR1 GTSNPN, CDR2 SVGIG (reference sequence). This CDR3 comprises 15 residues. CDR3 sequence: CAWSVNGRGIETQYF. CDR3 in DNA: TGTGCCTGGAGTGTAAACGGAAGAGGGATAGAGACCCAGTACTTC.

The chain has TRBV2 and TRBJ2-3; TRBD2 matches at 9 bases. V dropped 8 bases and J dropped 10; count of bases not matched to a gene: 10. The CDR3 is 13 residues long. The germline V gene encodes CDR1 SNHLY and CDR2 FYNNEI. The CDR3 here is CASWGTSSFAQYF. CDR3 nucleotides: TGTGCCAGCTGGGGGACTAGCAGCTTTGCGCAGTATTTT.

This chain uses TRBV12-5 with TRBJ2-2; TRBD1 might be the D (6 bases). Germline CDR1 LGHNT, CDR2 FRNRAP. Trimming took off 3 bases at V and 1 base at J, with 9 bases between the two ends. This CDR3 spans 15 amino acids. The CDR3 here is CASGFSQGNTGELFF. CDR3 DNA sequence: TGTGCTAGTGGTTTTTCACAGGGGAACACCGGGGAGCTGTTTTTT.

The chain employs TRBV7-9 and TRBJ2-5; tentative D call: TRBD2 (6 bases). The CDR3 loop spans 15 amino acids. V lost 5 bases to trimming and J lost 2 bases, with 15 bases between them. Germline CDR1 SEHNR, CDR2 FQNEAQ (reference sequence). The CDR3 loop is CASSHSGGFQETQYF. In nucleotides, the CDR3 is TGTGCCAGCAGCCATAGCGGAGGGTTTCAAGAGACCCAGTACTTC.

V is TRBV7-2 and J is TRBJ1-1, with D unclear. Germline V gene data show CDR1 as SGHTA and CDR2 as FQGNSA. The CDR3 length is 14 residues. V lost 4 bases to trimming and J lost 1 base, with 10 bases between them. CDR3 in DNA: TGTGCCAGCAGCTGGAGCTCATCGAACACTGAAGCTTTCTTT. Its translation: CASSWSSSNTEAFF.

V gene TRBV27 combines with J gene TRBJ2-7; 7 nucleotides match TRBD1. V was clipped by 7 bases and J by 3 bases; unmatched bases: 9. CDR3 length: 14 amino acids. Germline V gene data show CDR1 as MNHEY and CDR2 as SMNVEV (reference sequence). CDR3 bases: TGTGCCAGCACCGACGTAGGGGGCGGCTACGAGCAGTACTTC. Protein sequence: CASTDVGGGYEQYF.

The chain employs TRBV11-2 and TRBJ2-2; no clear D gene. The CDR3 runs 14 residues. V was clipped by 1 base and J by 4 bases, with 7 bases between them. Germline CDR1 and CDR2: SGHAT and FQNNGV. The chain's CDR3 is CASSLVSSTGELFF. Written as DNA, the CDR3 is TGTGCCAGCAGCTTAGTATCTAGCACCGGGGAGCTGTTTTTT.

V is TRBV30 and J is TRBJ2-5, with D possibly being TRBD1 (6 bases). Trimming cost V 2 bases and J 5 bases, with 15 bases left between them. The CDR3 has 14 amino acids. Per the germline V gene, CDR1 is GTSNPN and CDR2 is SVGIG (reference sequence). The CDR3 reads CAWSSLGAGETQYF. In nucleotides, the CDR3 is TGTGCCTGGAGTTCGCTGGGGGCAGGGGAGACCCAGTACTTC.